This T cell receptor (beta chain) was sequenced in a study of blood T cells in healthy people across ages. PCR was performed a second time for about 7 to 12 cycles using a sample-barcoded 5' primer and a J-beta primer mix. Each CDR3 protein gets one entry after TCRdb re-called the 5' RACE reads with MiXCR. Of hundreds of thousands of distinct CDR3 sequences in the sample, around 48% are singletons; the top ten hold under 35%. The germline V gene encodes CDR1 SGHRS and CDR2 YFSETQ. The CDR3 extends over 15 amino acids. The V end lost 2 bases, the J end lost 1 base, and 12 bases lay between the germline ends. There are a few counts of this clonotype.

The chain employs TRBV5-1 and TRBJ1-1; D is perhaps TRBD1 (6 bases). Input material: blood. The clonotype comes from a woman in her fifties or sixties in good health. DNA for the CDR3: TGCGCCAGCAGCTTAACCGGGACAAAGAACACTGAAGCTTTCTTT. Its protein is CASSLTGTKNTEAFF.